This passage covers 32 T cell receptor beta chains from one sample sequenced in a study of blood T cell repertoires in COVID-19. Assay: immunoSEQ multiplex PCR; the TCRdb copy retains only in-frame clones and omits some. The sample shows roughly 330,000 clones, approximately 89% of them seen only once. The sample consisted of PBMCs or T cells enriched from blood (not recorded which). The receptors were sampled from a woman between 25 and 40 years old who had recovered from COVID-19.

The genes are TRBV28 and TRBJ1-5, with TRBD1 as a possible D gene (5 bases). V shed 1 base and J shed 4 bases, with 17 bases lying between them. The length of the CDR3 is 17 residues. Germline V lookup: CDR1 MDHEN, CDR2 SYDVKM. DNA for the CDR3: TGTGCCAGCAGTTTATATGGCGGGGGAGGAAGGAATCAGCCCCAGCATTTT. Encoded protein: CASSLYGGGGRNQPQHF.

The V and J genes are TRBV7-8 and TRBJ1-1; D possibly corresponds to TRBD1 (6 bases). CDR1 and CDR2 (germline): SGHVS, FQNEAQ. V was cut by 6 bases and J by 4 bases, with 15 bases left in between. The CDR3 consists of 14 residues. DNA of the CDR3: TGTGCCAGCAGTGCGACAGGTTCAGGCACTGAAGCTTTCTTT. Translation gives CASSATGSGTEAFF.

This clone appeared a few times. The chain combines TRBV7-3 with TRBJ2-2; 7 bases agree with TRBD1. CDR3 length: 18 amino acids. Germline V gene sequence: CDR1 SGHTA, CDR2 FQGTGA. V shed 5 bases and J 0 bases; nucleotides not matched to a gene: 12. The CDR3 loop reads CASSLAPGQISNTGELFF. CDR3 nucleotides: TGTGCCAGCAGCCTCGCCCCGGGACAGATCTCGAACACCGGGGAGCTGTTTTTT.

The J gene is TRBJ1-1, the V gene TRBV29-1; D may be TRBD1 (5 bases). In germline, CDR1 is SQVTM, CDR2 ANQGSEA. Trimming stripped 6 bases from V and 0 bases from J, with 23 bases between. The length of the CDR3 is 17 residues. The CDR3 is CSVSSLKGFGMNTEAFF. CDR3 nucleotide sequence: TGCAGCGTCTCGTCACTAAAGGGGTTTGGGATGAACACTGAAGCTTTCTTT.

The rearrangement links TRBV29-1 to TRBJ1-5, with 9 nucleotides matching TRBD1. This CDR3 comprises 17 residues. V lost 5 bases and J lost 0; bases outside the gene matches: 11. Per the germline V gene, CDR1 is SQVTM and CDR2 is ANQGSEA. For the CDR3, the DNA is TGCAGCGTTCTCCGGGACAGGGCACTTTATAGCAATCAGCCCCAGCATTTT. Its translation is CSVLRDRALYSNQPQHF.

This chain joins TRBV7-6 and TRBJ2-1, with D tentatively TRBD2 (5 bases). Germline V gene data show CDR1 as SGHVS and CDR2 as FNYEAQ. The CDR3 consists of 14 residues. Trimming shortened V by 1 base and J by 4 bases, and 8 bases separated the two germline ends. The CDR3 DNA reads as TGTGCCAGCAGCTTAGAGGCGGGTTACAATGAGCAGTTCTTC. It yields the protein CASSLEAGYNEQFF.

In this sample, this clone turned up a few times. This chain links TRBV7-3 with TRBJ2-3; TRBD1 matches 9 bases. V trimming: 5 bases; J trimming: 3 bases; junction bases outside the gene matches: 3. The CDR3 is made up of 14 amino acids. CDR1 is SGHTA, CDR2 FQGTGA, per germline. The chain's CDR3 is CASSETGGTDTQYF. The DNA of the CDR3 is TGTGCCAGCAGCGAGACAGGGGGTACAGATACGCAGTATTTT.

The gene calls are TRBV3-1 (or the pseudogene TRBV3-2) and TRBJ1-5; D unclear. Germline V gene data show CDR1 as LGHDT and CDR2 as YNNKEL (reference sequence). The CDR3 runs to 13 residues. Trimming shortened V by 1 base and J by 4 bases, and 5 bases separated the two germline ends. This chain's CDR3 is CASSQVVNQPQHF. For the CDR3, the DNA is TGTGCCAGCAGCCAAGTCGTGAATCAGCCCCAGCATTTT.

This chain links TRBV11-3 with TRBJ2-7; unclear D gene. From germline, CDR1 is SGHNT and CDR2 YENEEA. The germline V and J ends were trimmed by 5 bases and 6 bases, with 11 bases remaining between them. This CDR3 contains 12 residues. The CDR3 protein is CASSGRGSEQYF. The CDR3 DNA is TGTGCCAGCAGCGGCCGCGGCAGCGAGCAGTACTTC.

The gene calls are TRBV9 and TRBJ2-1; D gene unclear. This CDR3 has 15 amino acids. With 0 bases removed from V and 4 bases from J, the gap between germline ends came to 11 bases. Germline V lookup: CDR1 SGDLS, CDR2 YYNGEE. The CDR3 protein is CASSVDPRPYNEQFF. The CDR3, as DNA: TGTGCCAGCAGCGTAGATCCTCGTCCGTACAATGAGCAGTTCTTC.

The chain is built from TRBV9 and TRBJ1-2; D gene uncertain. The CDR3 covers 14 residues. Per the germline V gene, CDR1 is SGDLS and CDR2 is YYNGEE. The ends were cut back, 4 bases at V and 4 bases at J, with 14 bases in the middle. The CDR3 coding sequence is TGTGCCAGCAGCCCCGGGAGCGTACTCTATGGCTACACCTTC. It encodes CASSPGSVLYGYTF.

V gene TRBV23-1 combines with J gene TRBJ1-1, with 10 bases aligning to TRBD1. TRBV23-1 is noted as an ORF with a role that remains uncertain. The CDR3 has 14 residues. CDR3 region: CASLRDRGNTEAFF. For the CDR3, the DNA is TGCGCATCACTACGGGACAGGGGGAACACTGAAGCTTTCTTT.

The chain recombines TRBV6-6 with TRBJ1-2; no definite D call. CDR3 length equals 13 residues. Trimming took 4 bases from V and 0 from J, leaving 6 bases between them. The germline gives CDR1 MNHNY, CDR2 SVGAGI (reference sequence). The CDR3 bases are TGTGCCAGCAGTTCGACATCTAACTATGGCTACACCTTC. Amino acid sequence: CASSSTSNYGYTF.

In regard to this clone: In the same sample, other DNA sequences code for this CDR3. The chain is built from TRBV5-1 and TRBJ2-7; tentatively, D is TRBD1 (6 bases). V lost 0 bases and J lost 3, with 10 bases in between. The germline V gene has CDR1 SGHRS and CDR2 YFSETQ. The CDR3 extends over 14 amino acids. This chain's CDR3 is CASSLDPRGYEQYF. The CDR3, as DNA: TGCGCCAGCAGCTTGGACCCCAGGGGCTACGAGCAGTACTTC. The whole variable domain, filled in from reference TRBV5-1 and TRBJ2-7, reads KAGVTQTPRYLIKTRGQQVTLSCSPISGHRSVSWYQQTPGQGLQFLFEYFSETQRNKGNFPGRFSGRQFSNSRSEMNVSTLELGDSALYLCASSLDPRGYEQYFGPGTRLTVT.

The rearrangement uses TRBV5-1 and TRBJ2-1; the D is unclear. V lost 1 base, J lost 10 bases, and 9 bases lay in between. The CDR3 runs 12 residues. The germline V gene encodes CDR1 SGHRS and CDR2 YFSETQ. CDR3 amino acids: CASSLLGGEQFF. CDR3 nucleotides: TGCGCCAGCAGCTTGTTAGGCGGCGAGCAGTTCTTC. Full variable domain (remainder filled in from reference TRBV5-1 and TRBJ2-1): KAGVTQTPRYLIKTRGQQVTLSCSPISGHRSVSWYQQTPGQGLQFLFEYFSETQRNKGNFPGRFSGRQFSNSRSEMNVSTLELGDSALYLCASSLLGGEQFFGPGTRLTVL.

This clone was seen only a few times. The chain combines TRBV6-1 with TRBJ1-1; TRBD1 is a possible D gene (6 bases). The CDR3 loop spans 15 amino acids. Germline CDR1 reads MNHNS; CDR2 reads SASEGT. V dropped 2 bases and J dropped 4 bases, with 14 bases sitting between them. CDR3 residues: CASSEMEGEGTEAFF. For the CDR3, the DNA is TGTGCCAGCAGTGAAATGGAGGGGGAGGGCACTGAAGCTTTCTTT.

The CDR3, as DNA: TGTGCCAGCAGCATGGGACAGCTCTACAATGAGCAGTTCTTC. Protein sequence: CASSMGQLYNEQFF. The chain has TRBV11-2 and TRBJ2-1; 7 positions match TRBD1. J gave up 3 bases and V 5 bases, and 4 bases lay outside the gene matches. The germline gives CDR1 SGHAT, CDR2 FQNNGV. The CDR3 extends over 14 amino acids.

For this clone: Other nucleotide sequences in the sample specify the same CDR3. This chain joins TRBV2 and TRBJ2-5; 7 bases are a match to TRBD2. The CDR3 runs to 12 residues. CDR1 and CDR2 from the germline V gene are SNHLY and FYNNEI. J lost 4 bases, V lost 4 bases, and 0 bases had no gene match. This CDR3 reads CASSGGGETQYF. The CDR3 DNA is TGTGCCAGCAGTGGGGGGGGAGAGACCCAGTACTTC. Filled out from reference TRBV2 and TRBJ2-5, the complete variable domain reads EPEVTQTPSHQVTQMGQEVILRCVPISNHLYFYWYRQILGQKVEFLVSFYNNEISEKSEIFDDQFSVERPDGSNFTLKIRSTKLEDSAMYFCASSGGGETQYFGPGTRLLVL.

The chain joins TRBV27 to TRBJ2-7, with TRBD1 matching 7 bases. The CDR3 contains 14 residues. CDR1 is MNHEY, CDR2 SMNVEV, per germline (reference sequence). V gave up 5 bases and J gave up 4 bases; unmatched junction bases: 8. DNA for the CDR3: TGTGCCAGCAGTCCGGGGACAGTCGTTTACGAGCAGTACTTC. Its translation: CASSPGTVVYEQYF.

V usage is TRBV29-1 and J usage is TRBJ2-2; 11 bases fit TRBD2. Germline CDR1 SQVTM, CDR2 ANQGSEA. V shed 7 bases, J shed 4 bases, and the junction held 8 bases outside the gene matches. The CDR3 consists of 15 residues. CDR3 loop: CSAAGTSGFTGELFF. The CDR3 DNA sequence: TGCAGCGCAGCAGGGACTAGCGGATTCACCGGGGAGCTGTTTTTT.

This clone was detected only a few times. This CDR3 reads CASSVPSQGATEAFF. The DNA for the CDR3 is TGTGCCAGCAGCGTACCCTCACAGGGGGCGACTGAAGCTTTCTTT. This chain connects TRBV9 to TRBJ1-1, with 9 bases identical to TRBD1. The J segment lost 5 bases and the V segment lost 1 base, leaving 6 bases of the junction unmatched. In germline, CDR1 is SGDLS, CDR2 YYNGEE. This CDR3 has 15 amino acids.

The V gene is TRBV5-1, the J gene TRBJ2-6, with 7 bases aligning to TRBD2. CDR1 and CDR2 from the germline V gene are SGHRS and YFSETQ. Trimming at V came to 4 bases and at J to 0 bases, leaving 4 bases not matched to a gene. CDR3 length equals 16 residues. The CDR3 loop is CASSSGTYSGANVLTF. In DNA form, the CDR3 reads TGCGCCAGCAGCAGCGGGACGTACTCTGGGGCCAACGTCCTGACTTTC.

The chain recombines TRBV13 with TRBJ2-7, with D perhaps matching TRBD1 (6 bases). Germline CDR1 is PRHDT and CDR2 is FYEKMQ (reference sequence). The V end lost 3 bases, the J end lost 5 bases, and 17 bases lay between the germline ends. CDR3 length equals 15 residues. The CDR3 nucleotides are TGTGCCAGCAGCTTTGGGGGCTGGAAAAACGACGAGCAGTACTTC. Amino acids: CASSFGGWKNDEQYF.

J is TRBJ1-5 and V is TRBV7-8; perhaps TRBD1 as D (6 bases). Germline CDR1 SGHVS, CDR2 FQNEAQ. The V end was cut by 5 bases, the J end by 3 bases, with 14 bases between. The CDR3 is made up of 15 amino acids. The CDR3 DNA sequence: TGTGCCAGCAGCCCCATAGGGGGAATCAATCAGCCCCAGCATTTT. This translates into CASSPIGGINQPQHF.

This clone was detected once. CDR3 in amino acids: CAISLLAGQETQYF. CDR3 DNA sequence: TGTGCCATCAGTCTACTAGCGGGGCAAGAGACCCAGTACTTC. The genes are TRBV10-3 and TRBJ2-5; TRBD2 agrees at 10 bases. V shed 5 bases, J shed 2 bases, and the junction held 2 bases outside the gene matches. This CDR3 is built from 14 residues. CDR1 is ENHRY, CDR2 SYGVKD, per germline.

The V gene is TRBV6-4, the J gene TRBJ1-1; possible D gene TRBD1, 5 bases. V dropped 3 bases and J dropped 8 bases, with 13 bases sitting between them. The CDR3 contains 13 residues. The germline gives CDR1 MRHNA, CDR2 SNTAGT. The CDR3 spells CASSESGLSEAFF. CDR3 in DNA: TGTGCCAGCAGTGAATCAGGGCTATCCGAAGCTTTCTTT.

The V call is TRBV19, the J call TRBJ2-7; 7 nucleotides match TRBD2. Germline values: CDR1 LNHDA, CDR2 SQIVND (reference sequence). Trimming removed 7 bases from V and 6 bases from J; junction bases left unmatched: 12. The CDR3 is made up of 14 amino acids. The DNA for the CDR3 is TGTGCCAGTACCCCCCCCGGCAGGGAGGGCGAGCAGTACTTC. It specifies CASTPPGREGEQYF.

The CDR3 loop reads CASSQGAVTPLHF. CDR3 in DNA: TGTGCCAGCAGCCAGGGGGCCGTCACACCCCTCCACTTT. The chain employs TRBV5-5 and TRBJ1-6, with 8 bases identical to TRBD1. The J segment lost 11 bases and the V segment lost 4 bases, leaving 5 bases of the junction unmatched. The CDR3 totals 13 residues. Looked up from germline, CDR1 is SGHKS and CDR2 is YYEKEE (reference sequence).

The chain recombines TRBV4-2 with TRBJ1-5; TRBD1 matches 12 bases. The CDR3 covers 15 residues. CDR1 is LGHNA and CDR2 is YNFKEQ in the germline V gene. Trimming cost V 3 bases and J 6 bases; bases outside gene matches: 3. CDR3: CASSHGDRGLQPQHF. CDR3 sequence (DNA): TGTGCCAGCAGCCATGGGGACAGGGGGCTTCAGCCCCAGCATTTT.

In DNA form, the CDR3 reads TGTGCCAGCAGCTTAGCGGGACTAGCGGGGGGAAAGCGAGAGACCCAGTACTTC. Amino acid sequence: CASSLAGLAGGKRETQYF. The J gene is TRBJ2-5, the V gene TRBV11-2; 15 bases match TRBD2. This CDR3 region has 18 residues. From germline, CDR1 is SGHAT and CDR2 FQNNGV. V shed 1 base, J shed 4 bases, and the junction held 7 bases outside the gene matches.

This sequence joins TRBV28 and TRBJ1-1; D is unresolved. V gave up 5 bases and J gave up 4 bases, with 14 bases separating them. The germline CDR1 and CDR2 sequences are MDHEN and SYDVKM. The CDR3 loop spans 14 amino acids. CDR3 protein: CASSINRGSTEAFF. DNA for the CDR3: TGTGCCAGCAGTATTAACCGGGGATCCACTGAAGCTTTCTTT.

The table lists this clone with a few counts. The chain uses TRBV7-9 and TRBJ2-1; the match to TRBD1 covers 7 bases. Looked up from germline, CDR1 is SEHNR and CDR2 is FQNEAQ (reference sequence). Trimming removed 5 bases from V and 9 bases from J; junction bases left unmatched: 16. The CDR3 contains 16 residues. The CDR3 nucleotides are TGTGCCAGCAGCCACGCCCAGGGGGTAATTTGGGGTGAGCAGTTCTTC. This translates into CASSHAQGVIWGEQFF.